These T cell receptor beta chains were read from a single sample in a study of OX40 agonist ivuxolimab in advanced cancers. TCRdb's table, derived via immunoSEQ multiplex PCR, lists solely in-frame clones and lacks some. The sample has around 66,000 clones, 85% seen once. The sample was CD4+ or CD8+ T cells sorted from blood, taken in a trial of the OX40 agonist ivuxolimab. The source is an adult with an advanced solid tumor such as melanoma, head and neck, liver or kidney cancer. Each CDR3 is given without its conserved first and last residue. A D gene is named only where the DNA matches it firmly.

TRBV18	TRBJ2-1	TRBD2	17	ASSRNILQTSGRYNEQF
TRBV7-9	TRBJ2-6	.	11	ASRSSGANVLT
TRBV12-5	TRBJ1-1	.	10	ASGSPTGEAF
TRBV27	TRBJ1-2	.	12	ASSEGTPRYGYT
TRBV19	TRBJ2-1	TRBD2	13	ASSGPSGINNEQF
TRBV19	TRBJ2-7	TRBD2	12	ASSIPGLDPEQY
TRBV9	TRBJ1-1	.	12	ASSVGEVSTEAF
TRBV10-3	TRBJ2-4	.	14	AISPGDQLAKNIQY
TRBV14	TRBJ2-1	.	13	ASSQDKGSYNEQF
TRBV19	TRBJ1-2	.	12	ASSIGTEGYGYT
TRBV19	TRBJ1-5	.	13	ASSIGGGSGQAQH
TRBV5-1	TRBJ2-2	TRBD1	13	ASSLGQGVPGELF
TRBV11-2	TRBJ2-2	.	12	ASSLEAPGGELF
TRBV11-3	TRBJ2-3	.	12	ASSLGPAGDTQY
TRBV19	TRBJ2-7	.	14	ASSPYAGTRSYEQY
TRBV29-1	TRBJ2-3	.	12	SVSRRDITDTQY
TRBV9	TRBJ2-2	.	13	ASSVGREVNGELF
TRBV5-1	TRBJ2-2	TRBD2	13	ASSTIAGNTGELF
TRBV2	TRBJ1-1	.	11	ASSEGPNTEAF
TRBV10-3	TRBJ1-3	TRBD1	15	AISESQGGTLANTIY
TRBV5-1	TRBJ2-3	TRBD2	14	ASSFSGGLKADTQY
TRBV18	TRBJ2-7	TRBD1	13	ASSPTTGGSYEQY
TRBV5-1	TRBJ2-2	.	13	ASSTVGGQTGELF
TRBV19	TRBJ2-3	TRBD1	13	ASRQGPSSTDTQY
TRBV14	TRBJ2-3	.	11	ASSQLMGHTQY
TRBV28	TRBJ2-5	.	11	ASSLSYQETQY
TRBV30	TRBJ2-2	.	11	AWSTGSTGELF
TRBV6-6	TRBJ1-2	.	10	ASSSGAHGYT
TRBV9	TRBJ1-1	.	8	ASSSRPDG
TRBV11-3	TRBJ2-5	.	18	ASSLTCLFVRWWLQETQY
TRBV7-2	TRBJ1-6	.	13	ASSLSVGVASPLH
TRBV7-2	TRBJ2-1	.	11	ASSLSSYNEQF
TRBV11-1	TRBJ1-4	.	12	ASSRDRDNEKLF
TRBV2	TRBJ2-3	TRBD2	13	ASSPTSGSADTQY
TRBV5-1	TRBJ2-7	.	11	ALQIWGSYEQY
TRBV9	TRBJ2-1	.	13	ASSRRSLENNEQF
TRBV2	TRBJ2-1	.	13	ASRPGLPSYNEQF
TRBV14	TRBJ2-7	TRBD1	13	ASSQVPGTGSEQY
TRBV5-1	TRBJ1-2	.	13	ASRRWGELAYGYT
TRBV30	TRBJ2-2	.	12	AWSWRQQSGELF
TRBV28	TRBJ1-5	TRBD1	13	ASSLTGQFNQPQH
TRBV5-1	TRBJ1-3	TRBD1	12	ASSLQGAGNTIY
TRBV30	TRBJ2-4	.	12	AWSQWGAKNIQY
TRBV7-9	TRBJ1-1	TRBD1	13	ASSKAGGANTEAF
TRBV30	TRBJ2-3	TRBD1	12	AWNWDREGDTQY
TRBV30	TRBJ1-4	TRBD1	12	AWSGDRTNEKLF
TRBV19	TRBJ2-3	.	11	ASTDGTSWAQY
TRBV7-9	TRBJ2-2	.	13	ASSLERIITGELF
TRBV27	TRBJ2-3	.	12	ASSLSWLTDTQY
TRBV19	TRBJ1-1	.	13	ASREGGTRSTEAF
TRBV9	TRBJ2-7	.	14	ASSVGQPPLSYEQY
TRBV18	TRBJ1-5	TRBD1	12	ASSPGQVNQPQH
TRBV6-1	TRBJ2-5	.	13	ASSEYGIGAETQY
TRBV20-1	TRBJ2-7	.	9	SAPYWGEQY
TRBV10-3	TRBJ1-5	TRBD1	13	AISPTGGGNQPQH
TRBV11-1	TRBJ2-1	TRBD1	13	ASSSLGGGRDEQF
TRBV18	TRBJ2-3	.	14	ASSPGEHPTTDTQY
TRBV9	TRBJ1-5	TRBD1	16	ASSVAQEQGEVNQPQH
TRBV6-1	TRBJ1-4	.	12	ASSEQGGLEKLF
TRBV2	TRBJ1-2	TRBD1	11	ASSETGGYGYT